The clone carrying this T cell receptor beta chain was observed many times. Its target is unknown. The germline V and J ends were trimmed by 4 bases and 0 bases, with 17 bases remaining between them. Per the germline V gene, CDR1 is SGHRS and CDR2 is YFSETQ. This CDR3 region has 17 residues. Unique molecular identifiers tagged the TCRbeta library. One entry per CDR3 protein, called by TCRdb with MiXCR from the PCR reads. The repertoire holds approximately 250,000 distinct CDR3 sequences, with about 26% as singletons. The data stem from a study of T-cell reconstitution after alpha-beta-depleted transplantation in children. Findings and caveats of the study: The origin of high day-60 TCRbeta diversity in some patients lay in surviving recipient T cells and thymic progenitors. The origin of alpha-beta T cells about two months after transplant was reportedly several hundred expanded graft clones. Diversity and T-cell counts at one year after transplant derived mostly from new T cells.

V is TRBV5-1 and J is TRBJ2-1; maybe TRBD2 (6 bases). This specimen was PBMCs, taken before TCRalphabeta/CD19-depleted stem cell transplant. The sequence was obtained from a girl aged 2-10 years with Fanconi anemia, due to receive a stem cell transplant. CDR3 sequence (DNA): TGCGCCAGCAGCAGGGCGACTGGGCGGGACTCCTACAATGAGCAGTTCTTC. It encodes CASSRATGRDSYNEQFF.